This T cell receptor (beta chain) was captured by sequencing in a study of blood T cell repertoires in COVID-19. The CDR3 sequence is 15 residues long. Germline V gene lookup returns CDR1 SGHDT and CDR2 YYEEEE. V lost 0 bases, J lost 10 bases, and 7 bases stayed unmatched. In the authors' methods: Amplification from reference gene primers served as the basis for estimated nucleated cell counts. Libraries were prepared by immunoSEQ multiplex PCR; TCRdb keeps only in-frame clonotypes and omits some of them. The V and J calls and the clone size are those of that table, but D and trimming were determined from the DNA. The data contain approximately 200,000 clones, 84% of them singletons.

The sample consisted of peripheral blood. This chain connects TRBV5-6 to TRBJ1-3; TRBD1 matches 10 bases. The receptor was derived from a woman at least 80 years old with COVID-19, enrolled during active disease. The CDR3 DNA is TGTGCCAGCAGCTTGGGCTGGACAGGGGGTAATACCATATATTTT. It is translated as CASSLGWTGGNTIYF.